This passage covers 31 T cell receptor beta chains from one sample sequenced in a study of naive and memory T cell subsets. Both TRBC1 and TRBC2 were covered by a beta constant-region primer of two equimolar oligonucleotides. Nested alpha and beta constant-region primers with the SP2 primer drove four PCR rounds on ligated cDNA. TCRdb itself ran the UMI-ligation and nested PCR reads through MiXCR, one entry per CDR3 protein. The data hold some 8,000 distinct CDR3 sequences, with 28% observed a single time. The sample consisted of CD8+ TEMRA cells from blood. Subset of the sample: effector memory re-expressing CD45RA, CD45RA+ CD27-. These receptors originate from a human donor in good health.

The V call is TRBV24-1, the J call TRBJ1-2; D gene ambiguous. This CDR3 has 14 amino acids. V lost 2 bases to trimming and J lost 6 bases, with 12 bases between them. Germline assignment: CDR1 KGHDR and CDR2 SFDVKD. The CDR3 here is CATSDSADIHGYTF. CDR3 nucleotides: TGTGCCACCAGTGATTCCGCCGACATACATGGCTACACCTTC.

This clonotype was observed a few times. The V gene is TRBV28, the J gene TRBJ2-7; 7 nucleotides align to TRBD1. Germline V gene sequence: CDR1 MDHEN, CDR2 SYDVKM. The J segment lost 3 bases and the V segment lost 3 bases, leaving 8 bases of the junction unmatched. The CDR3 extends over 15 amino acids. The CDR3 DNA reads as TGTGCCAGCAGTTTCGAGGACCAGGGGGACTACGAGCAGTACTTC. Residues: CASSFEDQGDYEQYF.

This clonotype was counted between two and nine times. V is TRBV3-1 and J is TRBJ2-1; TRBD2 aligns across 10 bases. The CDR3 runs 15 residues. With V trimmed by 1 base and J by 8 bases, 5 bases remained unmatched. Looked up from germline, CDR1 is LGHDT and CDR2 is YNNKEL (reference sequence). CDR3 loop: CASSQAPAGGHEQFF. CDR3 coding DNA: TGTGCCAGCAGCCAAGCCCCAGCGGGGGGGCATGAGCAGTTCTTC.

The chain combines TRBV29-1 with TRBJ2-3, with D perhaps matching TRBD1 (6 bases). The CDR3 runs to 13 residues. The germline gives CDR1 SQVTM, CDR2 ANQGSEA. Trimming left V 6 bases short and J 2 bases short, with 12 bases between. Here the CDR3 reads CSVSGQPTDTQYF. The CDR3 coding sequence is TGCAGCGTATCTGGACAGCCCACAGATACGCAGTATTTT.

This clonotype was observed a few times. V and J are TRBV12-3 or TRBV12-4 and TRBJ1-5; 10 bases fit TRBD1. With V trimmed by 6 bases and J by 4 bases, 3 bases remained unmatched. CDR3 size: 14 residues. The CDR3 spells CASRTGGLNQPQHF. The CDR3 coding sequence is TGTGCCAGCAGGACAGGGGGCCTTAATCAGCCCCAGCATTTT.

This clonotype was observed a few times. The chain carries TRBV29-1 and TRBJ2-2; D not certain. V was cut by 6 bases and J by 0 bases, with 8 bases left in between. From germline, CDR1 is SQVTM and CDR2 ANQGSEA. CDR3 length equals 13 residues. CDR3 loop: CSVGEPNTGELFF. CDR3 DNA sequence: TGCAGCGTAGGAGAGCCGAACACCGGGGAGCTGTTTTTT.

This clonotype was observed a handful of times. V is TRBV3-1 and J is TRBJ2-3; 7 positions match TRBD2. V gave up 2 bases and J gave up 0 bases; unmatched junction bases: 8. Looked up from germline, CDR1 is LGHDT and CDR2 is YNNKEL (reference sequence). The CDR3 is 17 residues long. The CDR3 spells CASSQSGTIPSTDTQYF. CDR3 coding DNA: TGTGCCAGCAGCCAATCGGGGACTATCCCAAGCACAGATACGCAGTATTTT.

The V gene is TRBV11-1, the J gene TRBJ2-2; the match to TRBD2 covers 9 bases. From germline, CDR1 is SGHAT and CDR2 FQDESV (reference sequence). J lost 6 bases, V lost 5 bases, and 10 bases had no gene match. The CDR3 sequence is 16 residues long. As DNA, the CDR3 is TGTGCCAGCAGCGGAGAGGGACTAGCTTTCCCCGGGGAGCTGTTTTTT. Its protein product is CASSGEGLAFPGELFF.

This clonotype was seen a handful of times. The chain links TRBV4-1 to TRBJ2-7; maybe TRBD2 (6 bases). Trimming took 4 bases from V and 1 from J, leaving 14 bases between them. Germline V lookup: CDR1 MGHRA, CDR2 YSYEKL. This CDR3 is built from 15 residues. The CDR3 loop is CASSRTTGPSYEQYF. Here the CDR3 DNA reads TGCGCCAGCAGCCGGACTACGGGTCCTTCCTACGAGCAGTACTTC.

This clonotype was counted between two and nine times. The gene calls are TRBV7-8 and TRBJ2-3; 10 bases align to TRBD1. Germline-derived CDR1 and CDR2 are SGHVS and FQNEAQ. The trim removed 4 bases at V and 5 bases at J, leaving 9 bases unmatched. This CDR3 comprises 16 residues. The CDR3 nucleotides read TGTGCCAGCAGCTCCCTGCGGGACAGGGGTATAGATACGCAGTATTTT. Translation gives CASSSLRDRGIDTQYF.

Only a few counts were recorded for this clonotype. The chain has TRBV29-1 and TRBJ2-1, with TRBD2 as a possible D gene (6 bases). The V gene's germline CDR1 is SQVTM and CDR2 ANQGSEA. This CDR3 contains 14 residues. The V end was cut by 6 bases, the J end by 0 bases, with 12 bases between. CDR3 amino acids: CSVPGLSSYNEQFF. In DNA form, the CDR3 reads TGCAGCGTCCCGGGACTGAGCTCCTACAATGAGCAGTTCTTC.

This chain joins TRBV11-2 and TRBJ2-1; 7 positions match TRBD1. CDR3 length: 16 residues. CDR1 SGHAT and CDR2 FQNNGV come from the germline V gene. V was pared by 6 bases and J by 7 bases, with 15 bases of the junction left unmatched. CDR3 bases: TGTGCCAGCAGTAACAGAGGCACAGGGGCCCTTAATGAGCAGTTCTTC. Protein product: CASSNRGTGALNEQFF.

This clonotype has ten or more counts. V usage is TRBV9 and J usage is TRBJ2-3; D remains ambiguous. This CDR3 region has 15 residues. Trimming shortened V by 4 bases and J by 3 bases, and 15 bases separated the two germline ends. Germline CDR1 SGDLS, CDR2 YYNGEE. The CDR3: CASSPEGWATDTQYF. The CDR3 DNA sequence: TGTGCCAGCAGCCCCGAAGGGTGGGCAACAGATACGCAGTATTTT.

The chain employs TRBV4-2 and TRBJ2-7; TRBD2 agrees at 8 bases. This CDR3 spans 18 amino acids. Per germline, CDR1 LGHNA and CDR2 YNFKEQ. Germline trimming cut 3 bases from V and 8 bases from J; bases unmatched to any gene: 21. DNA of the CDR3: TGTGCCAGCAGCCACACGACGGAGAGAGCGGGGGAAGGCAGGAAGCAGTACTTC. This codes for CASSHTTERAGEGRKQYF.

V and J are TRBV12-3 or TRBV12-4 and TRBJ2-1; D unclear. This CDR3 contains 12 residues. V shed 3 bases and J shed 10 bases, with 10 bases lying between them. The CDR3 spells CASSFQVSEQFF. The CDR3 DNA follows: TGTGCCAGCAGTTTCCAGGTATCGGAGCAGTTCTTC.

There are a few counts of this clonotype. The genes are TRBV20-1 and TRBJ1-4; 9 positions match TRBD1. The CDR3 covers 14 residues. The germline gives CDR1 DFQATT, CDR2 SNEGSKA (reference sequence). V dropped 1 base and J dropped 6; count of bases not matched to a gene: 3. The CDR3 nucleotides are TGCAGTGCTAGAGCAAGGACAGGGGATGAAAAACTGTTTTTT. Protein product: CSARARTGDEKLFF.

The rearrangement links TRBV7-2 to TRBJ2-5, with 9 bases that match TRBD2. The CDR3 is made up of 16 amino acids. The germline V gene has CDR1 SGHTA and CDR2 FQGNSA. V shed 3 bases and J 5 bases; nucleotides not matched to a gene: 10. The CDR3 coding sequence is TGTGCCAGCAGCTTGGGCGGGGGGGAGGTGGTGGAGACCCAGTACTTC. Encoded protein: CASSLGGGEVVETQYF.

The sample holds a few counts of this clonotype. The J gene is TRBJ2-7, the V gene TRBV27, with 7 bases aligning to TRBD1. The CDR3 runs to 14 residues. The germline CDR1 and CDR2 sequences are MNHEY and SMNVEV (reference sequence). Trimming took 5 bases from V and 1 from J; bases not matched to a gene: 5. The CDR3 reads CASSTGDTSYEQYF. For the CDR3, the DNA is TGTGCCAGCAGTACAGGGGATACGTCCTACGAGCAGTACTTC.

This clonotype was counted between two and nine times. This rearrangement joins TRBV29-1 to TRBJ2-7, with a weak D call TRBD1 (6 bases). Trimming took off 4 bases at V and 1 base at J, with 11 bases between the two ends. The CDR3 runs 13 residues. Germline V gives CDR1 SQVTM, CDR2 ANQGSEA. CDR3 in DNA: TGCAGCGTTGCCCCAGGGGAATCCTACGAGCAGTACTTC. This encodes CSVAPGESYEQYF.

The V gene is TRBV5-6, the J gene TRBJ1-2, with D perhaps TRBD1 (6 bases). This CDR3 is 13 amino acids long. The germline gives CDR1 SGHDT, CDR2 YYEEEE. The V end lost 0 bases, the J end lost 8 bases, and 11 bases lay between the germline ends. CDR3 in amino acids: CASSLAPGEGYTF. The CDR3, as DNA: TGTGCCAGCAGCTTGGCACCAGGGGAGGGCTACACCTTC.

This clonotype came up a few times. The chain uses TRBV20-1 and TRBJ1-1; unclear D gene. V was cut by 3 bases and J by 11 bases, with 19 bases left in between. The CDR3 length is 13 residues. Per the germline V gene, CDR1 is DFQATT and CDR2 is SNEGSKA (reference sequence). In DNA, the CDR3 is TGCAGTGCTAGCCTGTTAAACCCCAACCAGGCTTTCTTT. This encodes CSASLLNPNQAFF.

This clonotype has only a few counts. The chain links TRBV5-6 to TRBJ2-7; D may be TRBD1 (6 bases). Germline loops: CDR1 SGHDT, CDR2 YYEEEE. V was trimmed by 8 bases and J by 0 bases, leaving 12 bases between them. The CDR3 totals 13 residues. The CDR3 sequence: CASMDSPSYEQYF. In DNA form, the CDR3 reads TGTGCCAGTATGGACAGTCCCTCCTACGAGCAGTACTTC.

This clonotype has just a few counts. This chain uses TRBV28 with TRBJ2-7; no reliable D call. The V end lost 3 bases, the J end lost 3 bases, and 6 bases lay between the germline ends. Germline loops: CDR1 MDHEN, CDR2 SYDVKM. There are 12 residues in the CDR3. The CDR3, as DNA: TGTGCCAGCAGTTTGACCTACTACGAGCAGTACTTC. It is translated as CASSLTYYEQYF.

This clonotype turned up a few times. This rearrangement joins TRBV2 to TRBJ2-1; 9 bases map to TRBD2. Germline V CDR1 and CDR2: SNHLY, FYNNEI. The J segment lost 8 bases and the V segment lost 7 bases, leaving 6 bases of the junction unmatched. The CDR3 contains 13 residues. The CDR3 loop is CASIQRGVDEQFF. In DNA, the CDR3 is TGTGCCAGCATCCAGCGGGGGGTTGATGAGCAGTTCTTC. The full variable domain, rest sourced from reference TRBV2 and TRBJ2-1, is EPEVTQTPSHQVTQMGQEVILRCVPISNHLYFYWYRQILGQKVEFLVSFYNNEISEKSEIFDDQFSVERPDGSNFTLKIRSTKLEDSAMYFCASIQRGVDEQFFGPGTRLTVL.

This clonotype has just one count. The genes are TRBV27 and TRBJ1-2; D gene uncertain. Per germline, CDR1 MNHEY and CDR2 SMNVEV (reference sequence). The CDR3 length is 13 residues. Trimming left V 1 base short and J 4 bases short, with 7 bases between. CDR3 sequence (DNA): TGTGCCAGCAGTTTATATTCAGGCTATGGCTACACCTTC. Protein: CASSLYSGYGYTF.

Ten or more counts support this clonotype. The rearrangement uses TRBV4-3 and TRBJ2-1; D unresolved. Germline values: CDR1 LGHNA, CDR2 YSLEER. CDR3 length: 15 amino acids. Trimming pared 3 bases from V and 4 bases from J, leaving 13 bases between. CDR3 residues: CASSHLVDEYNEQFF. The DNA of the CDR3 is TGCGCCAGCAGCCACCTAGTTGATGAATACAATGAGCAGTTCTTC.

The CDR3 loop reads CSVDRQGDDEQYF. The CDR3 nucleotides are TGCAGCGTTGACCGACAGGGTGACGACGAGCAGTACTTC. The chain links TRBV29-1 to TRBJ2-7, with 7 bases matching TRBD1. This CDR3 contains 13 residues. The germline CDR1 and CDR2 sequences are SQVTM and ANQGSEA. V was pared by 3 bases and J by 5 bases, with 7 bases of the junction left unmatched.

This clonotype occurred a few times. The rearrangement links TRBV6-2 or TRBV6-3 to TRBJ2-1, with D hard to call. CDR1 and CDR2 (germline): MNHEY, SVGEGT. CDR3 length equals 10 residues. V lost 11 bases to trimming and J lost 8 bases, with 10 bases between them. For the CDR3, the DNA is TGTGCCCCCCGGTACGATGAGCAGTTCTTC. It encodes CAPRYDEQFF.

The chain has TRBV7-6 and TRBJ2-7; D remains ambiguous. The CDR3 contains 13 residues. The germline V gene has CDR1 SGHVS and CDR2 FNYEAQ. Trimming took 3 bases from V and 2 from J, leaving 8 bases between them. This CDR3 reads CASSFNPTYEQYF. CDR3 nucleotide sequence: TGTGCCAGCAGCTTTAACCCTACCTACGAGCAGTACTTC. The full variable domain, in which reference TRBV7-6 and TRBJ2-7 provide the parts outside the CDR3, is GAGVSQSPRYKVTKRGQDVALRCDPISGHVSLYWYRQALGQGPEFLTYFNYEAQQDKSGLPNDRFSAERPEGSISTLTIQRTEQRDSAMYRCASSFNPTYEQYFGPGTRLTVT.

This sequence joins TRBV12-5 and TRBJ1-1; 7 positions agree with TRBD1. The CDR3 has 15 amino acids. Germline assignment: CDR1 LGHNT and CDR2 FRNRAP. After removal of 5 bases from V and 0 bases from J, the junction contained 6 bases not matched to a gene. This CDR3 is CASGPGTAMNTEAFF. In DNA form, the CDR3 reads TGTGCTAGTGGTCCAGGGACAGCGATGAACACTGAAGCTTTCTTT.

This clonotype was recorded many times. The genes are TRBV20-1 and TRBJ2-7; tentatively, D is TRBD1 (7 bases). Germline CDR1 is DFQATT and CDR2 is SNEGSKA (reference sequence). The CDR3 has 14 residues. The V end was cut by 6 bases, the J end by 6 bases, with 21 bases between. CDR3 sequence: CSARKGQEAGEQYF. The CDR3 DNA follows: TGCAGTGCCCGAAAAGGACAGGAAGCGGGCGAGCAGTACTTC.